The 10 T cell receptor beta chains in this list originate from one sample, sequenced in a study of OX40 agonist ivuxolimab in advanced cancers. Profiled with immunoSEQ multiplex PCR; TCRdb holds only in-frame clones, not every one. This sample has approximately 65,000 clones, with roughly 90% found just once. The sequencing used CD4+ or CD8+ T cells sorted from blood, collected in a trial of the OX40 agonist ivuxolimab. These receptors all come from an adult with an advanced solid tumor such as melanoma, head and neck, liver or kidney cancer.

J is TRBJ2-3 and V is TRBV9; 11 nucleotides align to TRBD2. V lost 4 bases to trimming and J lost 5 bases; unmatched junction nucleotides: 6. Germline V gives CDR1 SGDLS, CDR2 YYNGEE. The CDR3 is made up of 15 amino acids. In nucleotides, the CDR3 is TGTGCCAGCAGCTTTAGCGGGGGGGCGAAAGATACGCAGTATTTT. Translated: CASSFSGGAKDTQYF.

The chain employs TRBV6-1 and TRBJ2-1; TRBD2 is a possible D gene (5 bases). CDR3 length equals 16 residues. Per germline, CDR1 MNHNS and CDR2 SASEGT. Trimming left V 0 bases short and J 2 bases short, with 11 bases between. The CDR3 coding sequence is TGTGCCAGCAGTGAAGCGCTGAGGGTCCCCTACAATGAGCAGTTCTTC. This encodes CASSEALRVPYNEQFF.

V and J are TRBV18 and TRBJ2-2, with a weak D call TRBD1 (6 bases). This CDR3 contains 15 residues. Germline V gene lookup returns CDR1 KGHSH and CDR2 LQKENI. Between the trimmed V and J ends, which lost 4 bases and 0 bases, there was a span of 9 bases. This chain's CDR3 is CASSQTGTNTGELFF. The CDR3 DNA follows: TGTGCCAGCTCACAGACAGGAACGAACACCGGGGAGCTGTTTTTT.

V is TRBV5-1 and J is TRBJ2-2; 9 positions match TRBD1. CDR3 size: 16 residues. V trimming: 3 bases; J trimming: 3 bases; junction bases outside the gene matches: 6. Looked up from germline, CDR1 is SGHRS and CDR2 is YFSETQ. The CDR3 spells CASSSIRTGDTGELFF. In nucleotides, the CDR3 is TGCGCCAGCAGCTCCATTCGGACAGGGGACACCGGGGAGCTGTTTTTT.

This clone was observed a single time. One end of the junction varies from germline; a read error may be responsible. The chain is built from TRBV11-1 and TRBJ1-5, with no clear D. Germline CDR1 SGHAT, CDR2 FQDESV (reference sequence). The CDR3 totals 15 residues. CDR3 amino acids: CASSLGSGEVQPQHF. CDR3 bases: TGTGCCAGCAGTTTAGGCAGCGGTGAGGTTCAGCCCCAGCATTTT.

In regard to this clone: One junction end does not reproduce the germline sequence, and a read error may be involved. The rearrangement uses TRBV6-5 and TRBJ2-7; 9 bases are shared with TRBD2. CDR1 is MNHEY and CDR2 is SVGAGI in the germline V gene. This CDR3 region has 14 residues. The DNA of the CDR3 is TGTGCCAGCAGTTACCCCCTAGCGGGGTTCCCGGAGGACTTC. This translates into CASSYPLAGFPEDF.

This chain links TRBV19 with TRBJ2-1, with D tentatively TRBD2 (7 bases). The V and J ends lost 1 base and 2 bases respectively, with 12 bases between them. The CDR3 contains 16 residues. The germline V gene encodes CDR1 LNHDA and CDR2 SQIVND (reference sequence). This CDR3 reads CASSIVGGGPYNEQFF. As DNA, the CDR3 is TGTGCCAGTAGTATAGTGGGGGGGGGCCCCTACAATGAGCAGTTCTTC.

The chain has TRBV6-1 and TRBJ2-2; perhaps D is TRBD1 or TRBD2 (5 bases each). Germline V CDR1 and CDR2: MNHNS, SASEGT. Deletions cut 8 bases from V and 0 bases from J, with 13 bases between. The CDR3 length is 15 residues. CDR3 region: CASYAGTANTGELFF. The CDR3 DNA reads TGTGCCAGCTATGCCGGGACGGCGAACACCGGGGAGCTGTTTTTT.

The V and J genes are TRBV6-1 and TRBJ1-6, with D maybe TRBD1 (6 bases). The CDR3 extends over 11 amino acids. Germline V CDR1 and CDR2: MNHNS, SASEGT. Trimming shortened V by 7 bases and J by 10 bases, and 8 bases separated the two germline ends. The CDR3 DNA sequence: TGTGCCAGCACGGGGGGCTCACCCCTCCACTTT. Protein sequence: CASTGGSPLHF.

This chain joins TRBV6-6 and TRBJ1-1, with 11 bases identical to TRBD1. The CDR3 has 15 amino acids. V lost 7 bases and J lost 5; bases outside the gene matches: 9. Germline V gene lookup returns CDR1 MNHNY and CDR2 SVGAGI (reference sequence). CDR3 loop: CASKNRGQGVTEAFF. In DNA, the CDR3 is TGTGCCAGCAAAAACAGGGGACAGGGGGTGACTGAAGCTTTCTTT.